This TCR beta chain was sequenced in a study of blood T cell repertoires in COVID-19. Germline V lookup: CDR1 SGHRS, CDR2 YFSETQ. With V trimmed by 3 bases and J by 6 bases, 13 bases remained unmatched. This CDR3 spans 17 amino acids. The method was immunoSEQ multiplex PCR; TCRdb's version includes in-frame clones alone and lacks a portion of them. In the table there are around 150,000 clones, approximately 80% of which are singletons. The sample taken for sequencing was peripheral blood. The chain is built from TRBV5-1 and TRBJ2-3, with 10 nucleotides matching TRBD2. This receptor was taken from a woman of 80 years or more with active or convalescent COVID-19. The CDR3 reads CASSWVGAGGPSDTQYF. The DNA of the CDR3 is TGCGCCAGCAGCTGGGTTGGAGCGGGGGGGCCATCCGATACGCAGTATTTT.